Following are 10 T cell receptor beta chains from one sample sequenced in a study of human versus mouse CDR3 diversity and MHC coevolution. This table comes from immunoSEQ multiplex PCR, and its TCRdb copy is limited to in-frame clones, with some not included. This sample has tens of thousands of clones, with 80% to 95% found just once. Sequenced sample: naive CD4+ T cells from blood. Indicated subset: CD45RO-negative CD62L-positive naive CD4 T cells. Every receptor here comes from a person between 25 and 75 years old in good health.

This clone came up once. CDR3 region: CASSLVLAGGLTDTQYF. The CDR3 nucleotides are TGTGCCAGCAGCTTGGTGTTAGCGGGGGGCCTGACAGATACGCAGTATTTT. V usage is TRBV5-6 and J usage is TRBJ2-3; 10 bases fit TRBD2. The germline CDR1 and CDR2 sequences are SGHDT and YYEEEE. This CDR3 contains 17 residues. The J segment lost 3 bases and the V segment lost 0 bases, leaving 7 bases of the junction unmatched.

The chain recombines TRBV7-2 with TRBJ2-6; tentatively, D is TRBD1 (6 bases). V was shortened by 5 bases and J by 1 base, with 12 bases between the two germline ends. The length of the CDR3 is 16 residues. Germline CDR1 reads SGHTA; CDR2 reads FQGNSA. CDR3: CASSTTGSSGANVLTF. The DNA for the CDR3 is TGTGCCAGCAGCACCACAGGGAGTTCTGGGGCCAACGTCCTGACTTTC.

The chain employs TRBV7-3 and TRBJ2-5, with 9 bases identical to TRBD1. With V trimmed by 0 bases and J by 3 bases, 5 bases remained unmatched. This CDR3 region has 16 residues. The germline CDR1 and CDR2 sequences are SGHTA and FQGTGA. CDR3 bases: TGTGCCAGCAGCTTAACCCGACAGGGGGGAAAAGAGACCCAGTACTTC. Translated: CASSLTRQGGKETQYF.

V usage is TRBV11-2 and J usage is TRBJ2-3; a weak D match, TRBD1 (5 bases). CDR1 SGHAT and CDR2 FQNNGV come from the germline V gene. V was pared by 3 bases and J by 5 bases, with 24 bases between. This CDR3 has 18 residues. CDR3 sequence (DNA): TGTGCCAGCAGCTTCCGAACCCCCATAATTTTAGGGGAAGATACGCAGTATTTT. It encodes CASSFRTPIILGEDTQYF. Looking up the rest from reference TRBV11-2 and TRBJ2-3 gives the full variable domain: EAGVAQSPRYKIIEKRQSVAFWCNPISGHATLYWYQQILGQGPKLLIQFQNNGVVDDSQLPKDRFSAERLKGVDSTLKIQPAKLEDSAVYLCASSFRTPIILGEDTQYFGPGTRLTVL.

This chain uses TRBV30 with TRBJ2-7, with 11 bases matching TRBD2. Looked up from germline, CDR1 is GTSNPN and CDR2 is SVGIG (reference sequence). This CDR3 comprises 15 residues. V lost 0 bases, J lost 7 bases, and 8 bases stayed unmatched. The CDR3 DNA follows: TGTGCCTGGAGTGTACAACTAGCGGGAGTGGGAGAGCAGTACTTC. This encodes CAWSVQLAGVGEQYF. The variable domain in full, with the rest retrieved from reference TRBV30 and TRBJ2-7, is SQTIHQWPATLVQPVGSPLSLECTVEGTSNPNLYWYRQAAGRGLQLLFYSVGIGQISSEVPQNLSASRPQDRQFILSSKKLLLSDSGFYLCAWSVQLAGVGEQYFGPGTRLTVT.

J is TRBJ2-5 and V is TRBV19, with TRBD1 matching over 8 bases. Germline V lookup: CDR1 LNHDA, CDR2 SQIVND (reference sequence). This CDR3 spans 15 amino acids. J gave up 4 bases and V 1 base, and 5 bases lay outside the gene matches. Here the CDR3 DNA reads TGTGCCAGTAGTATAGGGACAGGGTGGGGAGAGACCCAGTACTTC. The encoded protein is CASSIGTGWGETQYF.

In this sample, this clone turned up once. This chain connects TRBV16 to TRBJ2-7; the match to TRBD1 covers 10 bases. CDR3 length: 15 residues. V shed 6 bases and J 2 bases; nucleotides not matched to a gene: 7. Germline V gene sequence: CDR1 KGHSY, CDR2 FQNENV. CDR3 in DNA: TGTGCCAGCAGTTTTGGGACAGGGGCCACCTACGAGCAGTACTTC. Protein sequence: CASSFGTGATYEQYF.

The chain links TRBV15 to TRBJ2-7; TRBD1 aligns across 9 bases. The CDR3 is 16 amino acids. CDR1 and CDR2 (germline): LNHNV, YYDKDF (reference sequence). Trimming cost V 1 base and J 6 bases; bases outside gene matches: 10. The CDR3 nucleotides are TGTGCCACCAGCAGAGCCGGGACAGGGATTACAGGCGAGCAGTACTTC. Translation: CATSRAGTGITGEQYF. The full variable domain, completed using reference TRBV15 and TRBJ2-7, is DAMVIQNPRYQVTQFGKPVTLSCSQTLNHNVMYWYQQKSSQAPKLLFHYYDKDFNNEADTPDNFQSRRPNTSFCFLDIRSPGLGDTAMYLCATSRAGTGITGEQYFGPGTRLTVT.

CDR3 sequence reads: CASSGDREGYQPQHF. CDR3 nucleotide sequence: TGTGCCAGCAGTGGTGACAGGGAAGGTTATCAGCCCCAGCATTTT. The chain links TRBV6-5 to TRBJ1-5; 7 bases are a match to TRBD1. In germline, CDR1 is MNHEY, CDR2 SVGAGI. The CDR3 is made up of 15 amino acids. V was pared by 5 bases and J by 5 bases, with 9 bases of the junction left unmatched.

This clone was picked up one time. This sample includes further DNA sequences coding for the same CDR3. This chain connects TRBV19 to TRBJ1-1; perhaps TRBD1 as D (5 bases). The V gene lost 2 bases and the J gene lost 5 bases, with 9 bases spanning the gap. The germline V gene has CDR1 LNHDA and CDR2 SQIVND (reference sequence). The CDR3 length is 13 residues. The CDR3 bases are TGTGCCAGTAGTATACAGGGAAATACTGAAGCTTTCTTT. This codes for CASSIQGNTEAFF.